The source of this T cell receptor beta chain is a study of shared clonotypes between healthy human individuals. Study outcomes and limitations: Clonotype sharing among the donors was expected to vary with sequencing depth. Researchers sampled only blood; tissue repertoires likely differ. Naive subsets usually exceeded memory subsets in estimated richness.

A CD45RA-negative memory subset and a CD45RA+ naive subset were separated from the CD4+ cells. Notes on this clone: Antigen: not known.

V was clipped by 7 bases and J by 6 bases, with 18 bases between them. The CDR3 has 14 residues. CDR1 and CDR2 (germline): SGHRS, YFSETQ. The protocol was immunoSEQ multiplex PCR, while the TCRdb copy is restricted to in-frame clones and leaves out a portion. In the table there are 850,000 to 1,200,000 clones, 70% to 80% of which are singletons. The sequence was obtained from a man younger than 35 in good health. Sequences were obtained from memory CD4+ T cells sorted from blood. Regarding subset: CD45RA-negative fraction. The chain employs TRBV5-1 and TRBJ2-3; the D gene is possibly TRBD2 (6 bases). The CDR3 region is CASRNAGKGDTQYF. DNA for the CDR3: TGCGCCAGCCGCAACGCGGGAAAGGGGGATACGCAGTATTTT.